This TCR beta chain was profiled in a study of OX40 agonist ivuxolimab in advanced cancers. For the study at large: The diagnoses of dose-escalation patients were hepatocellular carcinoma, melanoma, renal cell or head and neck cancer. Of mixed ages from about 20 to 90 and averaging roughly 60 years, the group was roughly 85% male. Three dose-escalation patients had partial responses: one with hepatocellular carcinoma and two with cutaneous melanoma.

Cycle 7 day 1, cycle 4 day 1, and baseline were the timepoints at which blood was sampled. The V end was cut by 1 base, the J end by 6 bases, with 7 bases between. The germline V gene has CDR1 MGHRA and CDR2 YSYEKL. This CDR3 comprises 14 residues. Profiling relied on immunoSEQ multiplex PCR, and the TCRdb table lists in-frame clones only, not all of them. The sample carries 40,000 to 50,000 clones, around nine tenths recorded once. The J gene is TRBJ1-6, the V gene TRBV4-1, with D maybe TRBD1 (5 bases). This sequence originates from an adult with an advanced solid tumor such as melanoma, head and neck, liver or kidney cancer. Source: CD4+ or CD8+ T cells sorted from blood, taken in a trial of the OX40 agonist ivuxolimab. For the CDR3, the DNA is TGCGCCAGCAGCCAAGGGCAGGGTAATTCACCCCTCCACTTT. Residues: CASSQGQGNSPLHF.